The clone carrying this T cell receptor (beta chain) was observed once. The antigen is not known. This specimen belongs to a study of OX40 agonist ivuxolimab in advanced cancers. Study as a whole: Head and neck, renal cell, melanoma or hepatocellular carcinoma were the cancers that dose-escalation patients had. Regarding the study as a whole: Certain nonresponders likewise exhibited a low normalized T-cell clonal expansion.

This CDR3 is built from 15 residues. Trimming shortened V by 2 bases and J by 6 bases, and 13 bases separated the two germline ends. CDR1 and CDR2 (germline): SEHNR, FQNEAQ (reference sequence). Sequencing was performed with immunoSEQ multiplex PCR; in TCRdb, only in-frame clones are kept and a portion is missing. The sample lists tens of thousands of clones; 92% were seen once. This specimen consisted of CD4+ or CD8+ T cells sorted from blood, obtained in a trial of the OX40 agonist ivuxolimab. This TCR was recovered from an adult with an advanced solid tumor such as melanoma, head and neck, liver or kidney cancer. The chain links TRBV7-9 to TRBJ1-4, with D unresolved. In nucleotides, the CDR3 is TGTGCCAGCAGCTTAAGGTTGTCAGATCATGAAAAACTGTTTTTT. It encodes CASSLRLSDHEKLFF.